This is a list of T cell receptor beta chains from one sample in a study of cytomegalovirus exposure and HLA in healthy donors. TCRdb keeps only in-frame clones here, not all; method: immunoSEQ multiplex PCR. The sample includes approximately 73,000 clones, 75% of them seen just once. The material sequenced was PBMCs. These receptor sequences come from a man in his 70s in good health and CMV-seronegative. Both conserved end residues are part of each CDR3. D genes are given only for firm matches. A clone size is listed for some rows: how often the clone was seen (once, few, many), or a class if it is expanded.

d_call	cdr3_length	v_call	clone_size	j_call	cdr3_aa	cdr3_nt
NA	16	TRBV7-9	NA	TRBJ2-7	CSSSLEGRPKGDEQYF	TGTTCCAGCAGCTTAGAGGGCAGGCCAAAAGGGGACGAGCAGTACTTC
NA	13	TRBV7-8	NA	TRBJ1-3	CASSSDRGNTIYF	TGTGCCAGCAGTTCTGACAGAGGAAACACCATATATTTT
TRBD1	15	TRBV5-1	NA	TRBJ2-1	CASSQRQGAPDEQFF	TGCGCCAGCAGCCAACGACAGGGGGCACCGGATGAGCAGTTCTTC
TRBD2	14	TRBV29-1	NA	TRBJ2-5	CSVELAGKQETQYF	TGCAGCGTTGAGCTAGCGGGGAAACAAGAGACCCAGTACTTC
NA	13	TRBV7-9	NA	TRBJ1-2	CASSFITRGGYTF	TGTGCCAGCAGCTTTATTACCCGGGGTGGCTACACCTTC
NA	14	TRBV7-2	NA	TRBJ2-1	CASSLRETYNEQFF	TGTGCCAGCAGCTTGAGGGAGACCTACAATGAGCAGTTCTTC
NA	16	TRBV9	NA	TRBJ2-5	CASSGRTGAPQETQYF	TGTGCCAGCAGTGGGAGAACGGGAGCACCCCAAGAGACCCAGTACTTC
NA	16	TRBV7-2	NA	TRBJ2-7	CASSQRRSDRAYEQYF	TGTGCCAGCAGTCAGAGGCGGTCAGACAGAGCCTACGAGCAGTACTTC
NA	16	TRBV28	NA	TRBJ2-5	CASSLGRANLQETQYF	TGTGCCAGCAGTTTGGGGCGAGCAAACCTCCAAGAGACCCAGTACTTC
NA	13	TRBV30	NA	TRBJ1-5	CAWSVHGNQPQHF	TGTGCCTGGAGTGTACACGGGAATCAGCCCCAGCATTTT
NA	19	TRBV2	NA	TRBJ1-4	CASSDNWDTLQGGNEKLFF	TGTGCCAGCAGCGACAATTGGGACACCTTGCAGGGTGGGAATGAAAAACTGTTTTTT
NA	13	TRBV5-1	NA	TRBJ1-6	CASSRGEGSPLHF	TGCGCCAGTAGCAGGGGTGAAGGGTCACCCCTCCACTTT
NA	13	TRBV30	few	TRBJ1-1	CAWSRGLNTEAFF	TGTGCCTGGAGTCGCGGCTTGAACACTGAAGCTTTCTTT
TRBD2	15	TRBV2	NA	TRBJ2-1	CASSERAGDLHEQFF	TGTGCCAGCAGTGAACGAGCGGGAGATTTGCATGAGCAGTTCTTC
TRBD2	14	TRBV18	NA	TRBJ2-5	CASSLLAGEETQYF	TGTGCCAGCTCACTCCTAGCGGGGGAAGAGACCCAGTACTTC
NA	13	TRBV19	NA	TRBJ1-2	CASSVRGIDGYTF	TGTGCCAGTAGTGTGAGGGGGATTGACGGCTACACCTTC
NA	15	TRBV10-1	NA	TRBJ2-2	CASSESAGNTGELFF	TGCGCCAGCAGTGAATCAGCGGGGAACACCGGGGAGCTGTTTTTT
NA	14	TRBV7-2	NA	TRBJ2-3	CASTHGGGADTQYF	TGTGCCAGCACCCATGGTGGGGGCGCAGATACGCAGTATTTT
NA	12	TRBV29-1	few	TRBJ1-1	CSVDDGEAEAFF	TGCAGCGTTGACGATGGGGAGGCTGAAGCTTTCTTT
NA	13	TRBV28	NA	TRBJ1-5	CASSPGAFQPQHF	TGTGCCAGCAGCCCAGGGGCTTTTCAGCCCCAGCATTTT
TRBD2	16	TRBV2	NA	TRBJ2-3	CASSSGTRKRGDTQYF	TGTGCCAGCAGTTCCGGGACTAGGAAGCGTGGAGATACGCAGTATTTT
TRBD2	18	TRBV7-9	NA	TRBJ2-1	CASSLSPGTSGRYNEQFF	TGTGCCAGCAGCTTATCCCCAGGGACTAGCGGGCGCTACAATGAGCAGTTCTTC
NA	15	TRBV11-2	NA	TRBJ2-7	CASSLDLGNPYEQYF	TGTGCCAGCAGCTTAGATCTGGGCAACCCCTACGAGCAGTACTTC
NA	15	TRBV6-1	NA	TRBJ1-4	CASSGRRATNEKLFF	TGTGCCAGCTCGGGGAGAAGGGCAACTAATGAAAAACTGTTTTTT
NA	15	TRBV28	NA	TRBJ2-7	CASGLSGILSYEQYF	TGTGCCAGCGGTTTATCAGGGATTCTTTCCTACGAGCAGTACTTC
TRBD2	14	TRBV7-2	NA	TRBJ2-3	CASSFIAGADTQYF	TGTGCCAGCAGCTTTATAGCGGGAGCGGATACGCAGTATTTT
NA	15	TRBV5-1	NA	TRBJ1-1	CASSLGHTGSTEAFF	TGCGCCAGCAGCTTGGGGCATACAGGGAGCACCGAAGCTTTCTTT
NA	16	TRBV27	NA	TRBJ2-1	CASSTQGKRDYNEQFF	TGTGCCAGCAGTACACAGGGCAAGCGGGACTACAATGAGCAGTTCTTC
NA	16	TRBV18	NA	TRBJ2-7	CASSPPSSGPGVEQYF	TGTGCCAGCTCACCTCCTTCCAGCGGGCCTGGGGTGGAGCAGTACTTC
NA	13	TRBV18	NA	TRBJ2-1	CASSYFTSNEQFF	TGTGCCAGCTCATACTTTACGAGCAATGAGCAGTTCTTC
NA	14	TRBV5-1	NA	TRBJ1-2	CASSLTPTNYGYTF	TGCGCCAGCAGCCTTACACCGACTAACTATGGCTACACCTTC
TRBD1	16	TRBV27	NA	TRBJ2-7	CASSLPPRRGLYEQYF	TGTGCCAGCAGTTTACCCCCCCGCAGGGGGCTATACGAGCAGTACTTC
TRBD1	15	TRBV11-2	NA	TRBJ1-2	CASSSIRGPYYGYTF	TGTGCCAGCAGCTCTATCAGGGGGCCATACTATGGCTACACCTTC
NA	13	TRBV5-1	NA	TRBJ1-1	CASSMTVRNEAFF	TGCGCCAGCAGCATGACAGTAAGGAATGAAGCTTTCTTT
NA	14	TRBV7-2	NA	TRBJ2-1	CASSLDSSYNEQFF	TGTGCCAGCAGCTTAGACAGCTCCTACAATGAGCAGTTCTTC
TRBD2	15	TRBV6-6	few	TRBJ2-7	CASTYLAGVFYEQYF	TGTGCCAGCACCTATCTCGCGGGGGTATTCTACGAGCAGTACTTC
NA	14	TRBV27	NA	TRBJ1-1	CASSSPPGDTEAFF	TGTGCCAGCAGTTCCCCCCCCGGGGACACTGAAGCTTTCTTT
NA	14	TRBV19	few	TRBJ1-5	CASSIPVSNQPQHF	TGTGCCAGTAGTATCCCCGTCAGCAATCAGCCCCAGCATTTT
NA	15	TRBV12-5	once	TRBJ1-3	CASGRTGSSGNTIYF	TGTGCTAGTGGTCGGACGGGGAGCTCTGGAAACACCATATATTTT
NA	13	TRBV18	NA	TRBJ2-7	CASSPAEAYEQYF	TGTGCCAGCTCACCAGCAGAAGCCTACGAGCAGTACTTC
NA	15	TRBV27	NA	TRBJ2-7	CASSLFLAGGYEQYF	TGTGCCAGCAGTTTATTTCTAGCAGGAGGGTACGAGCAGTACTTC
NA	15	TRBV29-1	NA	TRBJ1-2	CSVQSEDWKRDGYTF	TGCAGCGTCCAAAGTGAAGACTGGAAAAGAGACGGCTACACCTTC
NA	16	TRBV5-6	NA	TRBJ1-6	CASSLSGGLRNSPLHF	TGTGCCAGCAGCTTGAGTGGGGGCTTGCGTAATTCACCCCTCCACTTT
NA	14	TRBV5-1	NA	TRBJ1-6	CASSFGQRDSPLHF	TGCGCCAGCAGCTTTGGACAGAGAGATTCACCCCTCCACTTT
TRBD2	15	TRBV5-1	NA	TRBJ2-7	CASSSSLAGAYEQYF	TGCGCCAGCAGCTCCTCACTAGCGGGAGCCTACGAGCAGTACTTC
TRBD2	15	TRBV7-7	NA	TRBJ2-1	CASSSGLAGANEQFF	TGTGCTAGCAGCTCAGGACTAGCGGGTGCCAATGAGCAGTTCTTC
TRBD1	14	TRBV18	NA	TRBJ1-2	CASSPNRGGEGYTF	TGTGCCAGCTCACCGAATAGAGGGGGCGAAGGCTACACCTTC
NA	15	TRBV21-1	NA	TRBJ1-3	CASSKMQGPGNTIYF	TGTGCCAGCAGCAAAATGCAGGGGCCTGGAAACACCATATATTTT
TRBD1	14	TRBV5-6	NA	TRBJ2-7	CASSQTGSSYEQYF	TGTGCCAGCAGCCAGACAGGGAGCTCCTACGAGCAGTACTTC
NA	16	TRBV4-3	NA	TRBJ2-3	CASSDVGDSDTDTQYF	TGCGCCAGCAGTGATGTAGGGGACTCCGACACAGATACGCAGTATTTT
TRBD1	15	TRBV7-2	NA	TRBJ1-2	CASSLTGYPNYGYTF	TGTGCCAGCAGCTTGACAGGGTACCCTAACTATGGCTACACCTTC
TRBD1	13	TRBV18	NA	TRBJ2-7	CASSPGQMYEQYF	TGTGCCAGCTCGCCGGGACAGATGTACGAGCAGTACTTC